The count of the clone carrying this TCR beta chain is one. Its cognate antigen is unknown. Germline CDR1 SGHTA, CDR2 FQGNSA. V trimming: 5 bases; J trimming: 2 bases; junction bases outside the gene matches: 9. The CDR3 extends over 17 amino acids. The PCR ran on 60 Vbeta and 13 Jbeta primers. The assay was immunoSEQ multiplex PCR, and TCRdb's table has in-frame clones only and misses some. Of fewer than 250,000 clones in the sample, 79% were seen once. This sample stems from a study of cytomegalovirus exposure and HLA in healthy donors. Study-wide results and caveats: Reportedly, diagnosis of cytomegalovirus status by the classifier showed high specificity and sensitivity. Many donors shared some public TCRs, even though most TCR sequences were rare.

The source of this sequence is a woman aged 50 to 60 in good health and CMV-seronegative. Sample: PBMCs. The chain couples TRBV7-2 to TRBJ1-5; 10 positions agree with TRBD1. The CDR3 DNA reads TGTGCCAGCAGCCTCCGGACAGGGGGTTCCGGCAATCAGCCCCAGCATTTT. Residues: CASSLRTGGSGNQPQHF.